Included here is one T cell receptor beta chain sequence, with context. This clonotype was observed a handful of times. It lacks a known antigen. Per-base quality was not reported, and no clone a single base away is much larger than it. These data originate in a study of T-cell memory formation after mild COVID-19 (dated by TCRdb to 2020 to 2023). In terms of the full investigation: Most TCR sequence clusters were specific to one of the two donors. The cohort was made up of two young adult volunteers, one female and one male, who were previously healthy. In a couple of donors, T-cell clones that expanded and contracted after mild COVID-19 were tracked by sequencing TCRalpha and TCRbeta repertoires over time. The paper's findings and limits, for the study overall: Only a couple of mild cases were covered in the study, and larger cohorts including severe cases with pre-infection samples were considered necessary. From day 15 to 85, contracting clones showed balanced CD4/CD8 phenotypes, whereas a second wave of clones that expanded from day 15 to 37 leaned towards CD4+. Contracting CD4+ clones appeared mostly in the CM and EM memory subsets, whereas CD8+ clones were enriched in EMRA. SARS-CoV-2 specificity was not confirmed for the second-wave clones peaking on day 37. Some responding clones were detected in pre-infection memory, which suggested that pre-existing cross-reactive memory T cells had joined the SARS-CoV-2 response.

Unmatched junction bases come to 18, with V trimmed by 6 bases and J by 8 bases. Its CDR3 holds 17 amino acids, cysteine through phenylalanine. Only CDR3 DNA is held: 51 bases, read in frame from base 1. Looking up the germline V gene yields CDR1 SGHVS and CDR2 FQNEAQ. PBMCs were isolated by Ficoll-Paque density gradient centrifugation. TCRdb names Illumina NovaSeq 6000 as the instrument used. TCRalpha and TCRbeta cDNA libraries were built by 5'RACE with constant-segment primers, adding sample barcodes and unique molecular identifiers. Trizol reagent was used to extract RNA from every sample. The libraries were amplified in two PCR steps, and the second step added a second sample barcode and Illumina TruSeq adapters. Sequencing of libraries was performed on an Illumina NovaSeq with 2 x 150 bp paired-end reads. Per the authors' processing: Demultiplexing of reads and collapsing into UMI-guided consensus sequences were performed with migec v1.2.7. Using mixcr v2.1.11, UMI consensuses were aligned to TRA and TRB V and J templates and then assembled into clonotypes. A clonotype was counted as expanded or contracted only if both edgeR and NoisET called the change significant, with noise models trained on biological replicates. For edgeR calls, a false discovery rate-adjusted p below 0.01 and a log2 fold-change threshold of 1 were applied. As an exploratory analysis of dynamics, max-normalized trajectories of the 1000 most abundant clonotypes were examined by PCA with hierarchical clustering. Separately sequenced CD4+ and CD8+ repertoires were used to assign the CD4 or CD8 phenotype of responding clones. Using fastp trimming at Q25 and MiXCR clonotype assembly, TCRdb reanalyzed the public sequencing data and kept in-frame beta chains. Here each entry gathers all rows of one CDR3 protein and keeps the most common genes and DNA. Clone size and V and J calls follow TCRdb, not the original study. The sample includes over 95,000 distinct CDR3 sequences, with around a fifth observed a single time. The ten largest clones capture about 42% of the sample.

This receptor was obtained from a young man who had mild COVID-19 (a few samples of this study predate the infection). The sample titles of this study are shuffled in the database, so cell type and time point are left out; the donor was told from shared clones. Sequenced material: PBMCs or a T cell subset sorted from them (not recorded which). The chain links TRBV7-8 with TRBJ2-2; the junction holds 7 bases that match TRBD1. The CDR3 amino acid sequence is: CASRQDRVMLRTGELFF. The DNA sequence is given as TGTGCCAGCAGACAAGACAGGGTAATGCTTCGGACGGGGGAGCTGTTTTTT. Extended through the reference TRBV7-8 and TRBJ2-2 proteins, this CDR3 yields the full variable domain: GAGVSQSPRYKVAKRGQDVALRCDPISGHVSLFWYQQALGQGPEFLTYFQNEAQLDKSGLPSDRFFAERPEGSVSTLKIQRTQQEDSAVYLCASRQDRVMLRTGELFFGEGSRLTVL.